This T cell receptor (beta chain) was profiled in a study of T cells in Graves' hyperthyroidism and ophthalmopathy (dated by TCRdb to the late 2010s). A note on the overall study: A discovery cohort of about 95 patients, roughly 40 with Graves' ophthalmopathy and about 60 with stable Graves' hyperthyroidism, was used to find distinguishing TCR V-J signatures. Whether ophthalmopathy could be predicted prospectively was tested in an independent validation cohort made up of roughly 19 hyperthyroidism patients plus 17 patients who later progressed to ophthalmopathy. The roughly 100 discovery patients were randomly split 7:3 into training and test sets. Thyroid tissue and blood T-cell repertoires from about six Graves' hyperthyroidism patients were also compared in the study. After sampling, hyperthyroidism patients received methimazole starting at 30 mg daily, and ophthalmopathy patients received high-dose intravenous methylprednisolone. The paper describes TCR Vbeta CDR3 sequencing of about 140 peripheral blood samples, made up of 43 ophthalmopathy patients, 70 to 75 hyperthyroidism patients and roughly 17 progressor patients.

Stable Graves' hyperthyroidism was defined as the absence of progression to ophthalmopathy over 18 months of follow-up. The hyperthyroidism patients were between 18 and 65 years old and newly diagnosed, with a disease duration of less than 2 months. The study excluded patients with uncontrolled infections, other autoimmune diseases, pregnancy or lactation. Clinical symptoms, serum thyroxine and TRAb, thyroid ultrasound, and orbital computed tomography formed the basis for the diagnoses. Total RNA was extracted with Trizol reagent, and quality was checked on an Agilent 2100 Bioanalyzer. Taken from cysteine to phenylalanine, the CDR3 has 17 residues. The DNA shown is the 51-base CDR3, in frame from base 1. CDR1 and CDR2 are drawn from the germline V gene (reference sequence): DFQATT, SNEGSKA. Trimmed from V: 4 bases; trimmed from J: 3 bases; junction bases lacking a gene match: 17. Amplification of TCR beta CDR3 regions was carried out from RNA transcripts. The TCR CDR3 was subjected to a first round of RT-PCR using the HTBI primer set and the Qiagen OneStep RT-PCR kit. The libraries were constructed in a second round of multiplex PCR and then size-selected and purified. The libraries were sequenced on an Illumina HiSeq2000 using paired-end 100 bp reads. The paper's data handling went like this. SOAPnuke was used to process the raw data, removing reads that contained adapters or uncalled bases, had a mean Phred below 15, or lacked an exact match to the constant primer or identifier. High-quality paired reads were merged with COPE v1.2.5, and unique nucleotide sequences were defined as clonotypes. MiTCR v1.1 was used to align the clonotypes against IMGT TRBV, TRBD and TRBJ reference segments. Analysis was restricted to V-J combinations with a frequency above 0.0001, which covered over 98% of repertoires. The TCS score was defined as F50 (clonal expansion) divided by E x V (chaos), with BLOSUM62-based TCRdist calculated between CDR3 peptides within each V-J. Welch's t-statistics and random forest reduced around 510 V-J features to 10 to 15, which were used in a naive Bayes classifier (R e1071). Thyroid-blood repertoire similarity was quantified with the Morisita-Horn index. The public sequencing data were trimmed at Q25 with fastp and processed into clonotypes with MiXCR by TCRdb, which kept only in-frame beta chains. Duplicate CDR3 protein sequences are folded into a single record with the most common DNA and genes. TCRdb's processing, not the study's, gives the V and J calls here. This sample lists approximately 48,000 distinct CDR3 sequences; roughly 49% were detected once. The ten most abundant clones make up roughly 32% of the sample.

What the work shows at the level of the full study, not this receptor alone: A model built on a 13 V-J signature distinguished ophthalmopathy from stable hyperthyroidism, reaching 87.88% sensitivity and 81.08% specificity in cross-validation and 80%/75% in testing. In validation, the model predicted progression to ophthalmopathy a median of roughly six months before onset, with roughly 70% sensitivity and 72.22% specificity. Most expanded thyroid clonotypes (frequency above 0.001) were also detected in blood, suggesting blood repertoires may reflect thyroid immune responses. No statistical method was used to fix the sample size in advance, and group allocation was not hidden from the investigators.

Comment on this clonotype: The clone's antigen remains unknown. Base qualities are not at hand, and no much larger clone is one base apart.

The origin of this receptor is a woman aged 45-60 years with Graves' hyperthyroidism. The sequencing input was peripheral blood or thyroid tissue (not recorded which). The rearranged segments are TRBV20-1 and TRBJ2-7; the junction holds 8 bases that match TRBD1. The DNA sequence follows: TGCAGTGCTATAGCACTCGACAGGGGAGTACTGGGCTACGAGCAGTACTTC. It translates to CSAIALDRGVLGYEQYF.